This T cell receptor (beta chain) was captured by sequencing in a study of blood T cell repertoires in COVID-19. Study-wide background: Some COVID-19 samples were acute and others convalescent; all came from the United States, Italy and Spain. From T cells, B-cell-depleted T cells, or PBMCs came the material, which was cDNA or gDNA.

Authors' analysis steps: It was from reference gene primer amplification that nucleated cell counts were estimated. Sequenced by immunoSEQ multiplex PCR; TCRdb stores in-frame clones only, minus some. The DNA was the basis for D and trimming; V, J and clone size are from that table. The data show fewer than 65,000 clones, more than 80% seen once. Germline CDR1 is MGHRA and CDR2 is YSYEKL. V dropped 1 base and J dropped 2 bases, with 15 bases sitting between them. This CDR3 comprises 17 residues. This clonotype was sampled from a woman aged 80 or over with acute or convalescent COVID-19. Sequencing was performed on peripheral blood. V and J are TRBV4-1 and TRBJ2-1; a possible D gene is TRBD2 (6 bases). CDR3: CASSQGTSGPPYNEQFF. The CDR3 bases are TGCGCCAGCAGCCAAGGGACCAGCGGGCCGCCCTACAATGAGCAGTTCTTC.